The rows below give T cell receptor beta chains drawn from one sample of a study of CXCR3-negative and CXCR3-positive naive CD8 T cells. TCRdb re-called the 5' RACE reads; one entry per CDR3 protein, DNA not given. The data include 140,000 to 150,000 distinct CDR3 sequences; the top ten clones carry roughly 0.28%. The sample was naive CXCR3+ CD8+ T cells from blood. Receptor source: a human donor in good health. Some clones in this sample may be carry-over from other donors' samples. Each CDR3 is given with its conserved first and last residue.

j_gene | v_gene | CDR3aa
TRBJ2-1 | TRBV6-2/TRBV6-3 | CASSYPTGQSYNEQFF
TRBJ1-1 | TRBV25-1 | CASTETGSVNTEAFF
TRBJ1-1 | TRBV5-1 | CASSLASGGNTEAFF
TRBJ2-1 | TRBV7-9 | CASSTRLGRADEQFF
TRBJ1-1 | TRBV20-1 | CSARSPGEGTEAFF
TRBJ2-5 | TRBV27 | CASSLMGRETQYF
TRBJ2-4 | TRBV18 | CASSEGTGSEYF
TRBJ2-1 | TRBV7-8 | CASSLAFGQDGNEQFF
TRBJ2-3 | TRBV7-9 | CASSPTAYSTDTQYF
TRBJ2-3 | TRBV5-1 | CASSAARTDTDTQYF
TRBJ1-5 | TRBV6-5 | CASSNRDQPQHF
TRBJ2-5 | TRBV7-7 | CASSLATSSQETQYF
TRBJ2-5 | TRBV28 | CASSFMGLKEETQYF
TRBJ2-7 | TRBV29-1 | CSVEDSWTSGSNEQYF
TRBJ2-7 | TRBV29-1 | CSVAGTGISYEQYF
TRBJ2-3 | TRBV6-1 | CASSEVNQDATYF
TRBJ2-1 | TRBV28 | CASSLRLAADEQFF
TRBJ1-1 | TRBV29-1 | CSVPGGTEAFF
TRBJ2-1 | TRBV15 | CATSRSYNEQFF
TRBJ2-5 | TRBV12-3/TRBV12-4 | CASSHPGLAGETQYF
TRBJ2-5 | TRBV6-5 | CASSYSTGEEETQYF
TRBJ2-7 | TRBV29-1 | CSVETGEVEQYF
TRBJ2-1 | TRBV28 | CASSPPGRSYNEQFF
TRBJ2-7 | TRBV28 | CASSLWRTGQNEQYF
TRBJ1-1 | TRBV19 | CASRGDSSSRVSPGTEAFF
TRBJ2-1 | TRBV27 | CASGPPSQISNEQFF
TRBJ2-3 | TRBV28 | CASSVGTGGDTQYF
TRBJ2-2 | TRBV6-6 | CASSLWANTGELFF